The text below deals with one T cell receptor beta chain. The target antigen is unknown. This PCR relied on a set of 60 Vbeta primers and 13 Jbeta primers. Profiling relied on immunoSEQ multiplex PCR, and the TCRdb table lists in-frame clones only, not all of them. The data contain roughly 120,000 clones, roughly four fifths of them singletons. The data originate from a study of cytomegalovirus exposure and HLA in healthy donors. Study results and limitations: Productive status was seen about 87% or about 30% of the time for most TCR beta V segments in an earlier analysis. Presence/absence results assume similar sequencing depth per donor, which may not hold. It was only CMV serostatus that was available as immune exposure information. Differences between HLA loci emerged in a later analysis of TCR association rates, with DRB1 most and HLA-C fewest.

This receptor was taken from a woman aged 18-29 years in good health and CMV-seronegative. Sequenced input: PBMCs.

Here the CDR3 DNA reads TGTGCCTGGAGAGTGGGCAGGGGTAACACTGAAGCTTTCTTT. It encodes CAWRVGRGNTEAFF. The chain combines TRBV30 with TRBJ1-1; D may be TRBD1 (6 bases). The V gene's germline CDR1 is GTSNPN and CDR2 SVGIG (reference sequence). V was clipped by 3 bases and J by 2 bases, with 13 bases between them. The CDR3 consists of 14 residues.